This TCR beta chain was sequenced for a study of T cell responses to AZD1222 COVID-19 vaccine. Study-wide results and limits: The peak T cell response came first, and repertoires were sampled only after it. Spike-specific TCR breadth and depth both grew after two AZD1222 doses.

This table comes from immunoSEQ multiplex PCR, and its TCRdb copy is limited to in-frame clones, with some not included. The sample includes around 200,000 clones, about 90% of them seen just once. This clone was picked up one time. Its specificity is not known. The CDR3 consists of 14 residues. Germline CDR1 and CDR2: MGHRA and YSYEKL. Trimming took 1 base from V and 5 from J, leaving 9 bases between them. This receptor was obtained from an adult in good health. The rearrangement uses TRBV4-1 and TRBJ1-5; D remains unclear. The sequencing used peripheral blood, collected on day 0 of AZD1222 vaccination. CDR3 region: CASSQADGYQPQHF. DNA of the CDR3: TGCGCCAGCAGCCAAGCCGACGGGTATCAGCCCCAGCATTTT.